The TCR beta chain described here comes from a study of CXCR3 chemokines and chemotherapy response in bladder cancer. TCRdb passed the PCR reads through MiXCR, listing each CDR3 protein once. Found here are 5,000 to 6,500 distinct CDR3 sequences, around 15% of them singletons; the top ten hold around 10%. This TCR came from a human donor with bladder cancer that responded to neoadjuvant chemotherapy. The sample was collected from a patient whose treatment included neoadjuvant chemotherapy.

As DNA, the CDR3 is TGCAGTGCCCTACACGACCCCTCCTACGAGCAGTACTTC. As protein: CSALHDPSYEQYF. The gene calls are TRBV20-1 and TRBJ2-7; D ambiguous. The length of the CDR3 is 13 residues. Germline lookup yields CDR1 DFQATT and CDR2 SNEGSKA (reference sequence). V lost 6 bases to trimming and J lost 0 bases, with 12 bases between them.